This is a list of T cell receptor beta chains from one sample in a study of Tregs in tolerant kidney transplant recipients. TCRdb's table, derived via immunoSEQ multiplex PCR, lists solely in-frame clones and lacks some. Of tens of thousands of clones listed, less than 90% are singletons. Input material: CD4+ T cells from blood. These receptors were obtained from a human donor in good health. CDR3s include the opening cysteine and the closing phenylalanine or tryptophan. D genes are given only for firm matches. Clone size, where shown, is once, few, many, or a class for clones that have expanded.

cdr3_length clone_size j_call v_call d_call cdr3_aa cdr3_nt
15 . TRBJ2-2 TRBV4-3 . CASSQDNRGTGELFF TGCGCCAGCAGCCAAGATAATAGGGGCACCGGGGAGCTGTTTTTT
15 . TRBJ2-3 TRBV6-1 TRBD1 CASSVMDRGTDTQYF TGTGCCAGCAGTGTTATGGACAGGGGCACAGATACGCAGTATTTT
13 . TRBJ1-4 TRBV30 . CAWSVGGAEKLFF TGTGCCTGGAGTGTAGGGGGGGCCGAAAAACTGTTTTTT
14 . TRBJ2-5 TRBV10-3 . CAISEETLKGTQYF TGTGCCATCAGTGAAGAGACCCTAAAAGGGACCCAGTACTTC
15 . TRBJ2-7 TRBV5-4 . CASSLGSASSYEQYF TGTGCCAGCAGCTTGGGGTCGGCTAGCTCCTACGAGCAGTACTTC
15 . TRBJ1-5 TRBV7-8 . CASSPPTGLNQPQHF TGTGCCAGCAGCCCGCCCACAGGGCTGAATCAGCCCCAGCATTTT
15 few TRBJ1-6 TRBV7-3 TRBD1 CASSLIGQANSPLHF TGTGCCAGCAGCTTAATAGGACAGGCGAATTCACCCCTCCACTTT
14 . TRBJ2-6 TRBV19 . CASSLGAGANVLTF TGTGCCAGTAGTTTGGGGGCTGGGGCCAACGTCCTGACTTTC
14 . TRBJ1-5 TRBV19 . CASSTRGGDQPQHF TGTGCCAGTAGTACCCGAGGAGGGGATCAGCCCCAGCATTTT
15 . TRBJ1-5 TRBV21-1 . CASSDYKQGLKPQHF TGTGCCAGCAGCGACTACAAACAGGGATTGAAGCCCCAGCATTTT
15 . TRBJ1-4 TRBV5-6 TRBD1 CASSHTGTANEKLFF TGTGCCAGCAGTCACACCGGGACAGCTAATGAAAAACTGTTTTTT
12 few TRBJ1-2 TRBV28 . CASSLRGYGYTF TGTGCCAGCAGTTTGAGGGGCTATGGCTACACCTTC
15 . TRBJ1-1 TRBV27 . CASSLSSGLGDEAFF TGTGCCAGCAGTTTATCCTCGGGGCTCGGGGATGAAGCTTTCTTT
14 . TRBJ1-4 TRBV5-1 . CASSLDRVNEKLFF TGCGCCAGCAGCTTGGATAGGGTAAATGAAAAACTGTTTTTT
16 . TRBJ1-2 TRBV4-2 . CASSQEARGPSYGYTF TGTGCCAGCAGCCAAGAAGCCAGGGGCCCGTCTTATGGCTACACCTTC
14 . TRBJ1-1 TRBV10-3 . CAIKLTGGRDEAFF TGTGCCATTAAACTGACAGGAGGACGGGATGAAGCTTTCTTT
17 . TRBJ2-1 TRBV7-9 TRBD2 CASSSNSAGVLSNEQFF TGTGCCAGCAGTTCGAACTCCGCGGGAGTTCTCTCCAATGAGCAGTTCTTC
15 . TRBJ2-5 TRBV5-3 . CARSSTTDSQETQYF TGTGCCAGAAGCTCCACTACGGACAGTCAAGAGACCCAGTACTTC
15 once TRBJ2-7 TRBV7-2 TRBD2 CASSYSGALSYEQYF TGTGCCAGCAGCTATAGCGGGGCCCTCTCCTACGAGCAGTACTTC
13 few TRBJ2-7 TRBV30 . CAWTQGTSYEQYF TGTGCCTGGACGCAGGGTACATCCTACGAGCAGTACTTC
14 . TRBJ1-5 TRBV29-1 . CSVWSPTDNQPQHF TGCAGCGTTTGGTCCCCTACAGACAATCAGCCCCAGCATTTT
15 . TRBJ2-2 TRBV6-1 . CASSTRDSGTGELFF TGTGCCAGCAGCACCCGGGACTCCGGCACCGGGGAGCTGTTTTTT
14 . TRBJ2-4 TRBV14 . CASSQSGEGDIQYF TGTGCCAGCAGCCAATCCGGGGAGGGGGACATTCAGTACTTC
16 . TRBJ1-2 TRBV28 TRBD1 CASSLGGQGSNYGYTF TGTGCCAGCAGTTTAGGGGGACAGGGGTCAAACTATGGCTACACCTTC
15 . TRBJ1-2 TRBV6-6 . CASSYSLSGGYGYTF TGTGCCAGCAGTTACTCACTGTCCGGGGGCTATGGCTACACCTTC
11 . TRBJ1-3 TRBV2 TRBD1 CASTLTGTIYF TGTGCCAGCACCCTGACAGGGACCATATATTTT
17 . TRBJ2-7 TRBV5-6 . CASSLPSLVRGSYEQYF TGTGCCAGCAGTCTTCCCTCGTTGGTCAGGGGCTCCTACGAGCAGTACTTC
14 . TRBJ1-2 TRBV6-5 . CASSRGSSNYGYTF TGTGCCAGCAGCCGCGGGTCTTCTAACTATGGCTACACCTTC
13 few TRBJ2-7 TRBV9 . CASSATGTYEQYF TGTGCCAGCAGCGCTACAGGGACCTACGAGCAGTACTTC